The source of this T cell receptor beta chain is a study of T-cell reconstitution after alpha-beta-depleted transplantation in children. This clonotype was counted only a few times. What it binds is not known. V gave up 3 bases and J gave up 4 bases; unmatched junction bases: 11. This CDR3 comprises 18 residues. Study results and limitations: Alpha-beta T cells present about two months after transplant were reported to originate from several hundred expanded graft clones. Newly made T cells mostly supplied T-cell counts and diversity one year after transplant. High day-60 TCRbeta diversity in some patients came from surviving recipient T cells and thymic progenitors.

Preparation of the TCRbeta library was carried out with unique molecular identifiers. TCRdb analysed the PCR reads with MiXCR anew, one entry per CDR3 protein. The sample has more than 400,000 distinct CDR3 sequences, over 10% seen once. The receptor comes from a female patient between 2 and 10 years old who had a stem cell transplant for aplastic anemia, so the T cells may come from the graft donor. The rearrangement links TRBV12-3 or TRBV12-4 to TRBJ2-3; TRBD2 aligns across 12 bases. The sample in question was PBMCs, mostly from graft donor cells, obtained 180 days after TCRalphabeta/CD19-depleted stem cell transplant. CDR3 amino acids: CASSLTSGRVSVADTQYF. Written as DNA, the CDR3 is TGTGCCAGCAGTTTGACTAGCGGGAGAGTCTCCGTGGCAGATACGCAGTATTTT.